The clone carrying this T cell receptor (beta chain) occurred a few times. Its antigen is not known. PCR used 60 Vbeta primers and 13 Jbeta primers. Data came from immunoSEQ multiplex PCR; TCRdb stores just in-frame clones and leaves some out. Counted here are about 43,000 clones, around two thirds occurring once; the ten biggest clones make up about 8.5%. The data belong to a study of cytomegalovirus exposure and HLA in healthy donors. V was cut by 6 bases and J by 4 bases, with 12 bases left in between. Germline V gene lookup returns CDR1 SNHLY and CDR2 FYNNEI. The CDR3 is made up of 13 amino acids. Overall study results and limits: Researchers counted around 170 TCR beta chains as cytomegalovirus-associated.

This rearrangement joins TRBV2 to TRBJ1-1, with D perhaps TRBD1 (5 bases). The TCR comes from a human donor in good health. The source material was PBMCs. This CDR3 reads CASRGGGSTEAFF. In DNA form, the CDR3 reads TGTGCCAGCAGGGGTGGGGGGAGCACTGAAGCTTTCTTT. Together with reference TRBV2 and TRBJ1-1, the CDR3 gives the full variable domain: EPEVTQTPSHQVTQMGQEVILRCVPISNHLYFYWYRQILGQKVEFLVSFYNNEISEKSEIFDDQFSVERPDGSNFTLKIRSTKLEDSAMYFCASRGGGSTEAFFGQGTRLTVV.